These 26 T cell receptor beta chains came from one sample sequenced in a study of cytotoxic CD8 clonotypes in ibrutinib-treated CLL. This table comes from immunoSEQ multiplex PCR, and its TCRdb copy is limited to in-frame clones, with some not included. The repertoire holds more than 140,000 clones, roughly 80% seen once, with approximately 27% in the top ten. The material sequenced was PBMCs, taken after 12 months of ibrutinib treatment. The receptors shown here come from a human donor with chronic lymphocytic leukemia.

The chain is built from TRBV11-2 and TRBJ1-4; D not resolved. CDR1 SGHAT and CDR2 FQNNGV come from the germline V gene. The CDR3 runs 15 residues. V lost 1 base and J 7 bases, leaving 13 bases between the germline ends. The CDR3 is CASSLGPGKGEKLFF. CDR3 in DNA: TGTGCCAGCAGCTTAGGTCCGGGAAAGGGTGAAAAACTGTTTTTT.

A few counts support this clone. CDR3 protein: CAGFRRSWGSQPQHF. The CDR3 DNA is TGTGCCGGATTCCGCCGCTCGTGGGGTAGTCAGCCCCAGCATTTT. The rearrangement joins TRBV21-1 to TRBJ1-5. TRBV21-1 is recorded as a pseudogene. The CDR3 covers 15 residues.

V gene TRBV2 combines with J gene TRBJ2-5; TRBD2 aligns across 12 bases. Germline V lookup: CDR1 SNHLY, CDR2 FYNNEI. Germline trimming cut 4 bases from V and 4 bases from J; bases unmatched to any gene: 7. The CDR3 length is 16 residues. CDR3 sequence reads: CASSALTSGGSETQYF. For the CDR3, the DNA is TGTGCCAGCAGTGCTCTGACTAGCGGGGGCTCAGAGACCCAGTACTTC.

The V gene is TRBV15, the J gene TRBJ1-4, with TRBD1 identical over 12 bases. Germline V gene sequence: CDR1 LNHNV, CDR2 YYDKDF (reference sequence). This CDR3 comprises 19 residues. The V segment lost 5 bases and the J segment 8 bases; nucleotides outside the gene matches: 18. Here the CDR3 reads CATSAPLRDRGLWSEKLFF. DNA of the CDR3: TGTGCCACCAGCGCCCCTCTCCGGGACAGGGGGCTCTGGAGCGAAAAACTGTTTTTT.

The CDR3 here is CASSVTFNPNSPLHF. The DNA for the CDR3 is TGTGCCAGCAGCGTAACGTTTAACCCCAATTCACCCCTCCACTTT. The chain employs TRBV9 and TRBJ1-6; D uncertain. The CDR3 spans 15 residues. Germline lookup yields CDR1 SGDLS and CDR2 YYNGEE. V lost 1 base and J 7 bases, leaving 12 bases between the germline ends.

The chain uses TRBV10-3 and TRBJ1-4; maybe TRBD1 (5 bases). The ends were cut back, 0 bases at V and 6 bases at J, with 11 bases in the middle. This CDR3 is 15 amino acids long. Germline loops: CDR1 ENHRY, CDR2 SYGVKD. The CDR3 here is CAISESEGMDEKLFF. DNA of the CDR3: TGTGCCATCAGTGAGTCGGAGGGGATGGATGAAAAACTGTTTTTT.

The gene calls are TRBV4-1 and TRBJ2-1; 8 bases match TRBD2. The CDR3 consists of 18 residues. Germline V CDR1 and CDR2: MGHRA, YSYEKL. The V gene end was trimmed by 0 bases and the J gene end by 0 bases; junction bases not matched to a gene: 7. CDR3 sequence: CASSQDWAGGYSYNEQFF. Written as DNA, the CDR3 is TGCGCCAGCAGCCAAGATTGGGCGGGGGGTTACTCCTACAATGAGCAGTTCTTC.

Worth noting for this clone: This sample includes further DNA sequences coding for the same CDR3. This chain joins TRBV5-1 and TRBJ2-3; no definite D call. V shed 3 bases and J shed 0 bases, with 11 bases lying between them. The CDR3 extends over 15 amino acids. The germline V gene encodes CDR1 SGHRS and CDR2 YFSETQ. The CDR3 sequence is CASSSGRASTDTQYF. The CDR3 bases are TGCGCCAGCAGCTCAGGAAGGGCAAGCACAGATACGCAGTATTTT.

Concerning this clone itself: The same CDR3 can be traced to other DNA sequences in this sample. The chain links TRBV27 to TRBJ1-5; D remains ambiguous. This CDR3 has 12 amino acids. The germline CDR1 and CDR2 sequences are MNHEY and SMNVEV (reference sequence). V was cut by 2 bases and J by 3 bases, with 2 bases left in between. The CDR3 DNA sequence: TGTGCCAGCAGTTTACTCAATCAGCCCCAGCATTTT. Translated: CASSLLNQPQHF.

Only one count was recorded for this clone. This chain links TRBV30 with TRBJ1-5; no definite D call. V was cut by 0 bases and J by 1 base, with 16 bases left in between. Germline V gene lookup returns CDR1 GTSNPN and CDR2 SVGIG (reference sequence). The CDR3 loop spans 17 amino acids. CDR3 nucleotide sequence: TGTGCCTGGAGTGTAAATATCCCAGGTTGGAGCAATCAGCCCCAGCATTTT. Its translation: CAWSVNIPGWSNQPQHF.

The chain uses TRBV7-9 and TRBJ2-7; no firm D call. The CDR3 contains 12 residues. CDR1 and CDR2 from the germline V gene are SEHNR and FQNEAQ (reference sequence). V dropped 2 bases and J dropped 6 bases, with 8 bases sitting between them. This chain's CDR3 is CASSLILSEQYF. DNA of the CDR3: TGTGCCAGCAGCTTAATTTTGAGCGAGCAGTACTTC.

The V and J genes are TRBV6-5 and TRBJ1-1; D gene ambiguous. CDR1 MNHEY and CDR2 SVGAGI come from the germline V gene. The CDR3 has 14 residues. V was trimmed by 2 bases and J by 0 bases, leaving 7 bases between them. The CDR3 reads CASSYAWLNTEAFF. The CDR3 DNA is TGTGCCAGCAGTTACGCTTGGCTGAACACTGAAGCTTTCTTT.

The chain carries TRBV2 and TRBJ1-2, with 7 bases that match TRBD1. The V gene end was trimmed by 1 base and the J gene end by 4 bases; junction bases not matched to a gene: 6. The V gene's germline CDR1 is SNHLY and CDR2 FYNNEI. CDR3 length equals 15 residues. The CDR3 nucleotides are TGTGCCAGCAGTGAAGTCGGAGACAGGGTCTATGGCTACACCTTC. Protein: CASSEVGDRVYGYTF.

The chain recombines TRBV7-9 with TRBJ1-1; no definite D call. The V gene lost 7 bases and the J gene lost 8 bases, with 8 bases spanning the gap. The CDR3 length is 10 residues. Germline lookup yields CDR1 SEHNR and CDR2 FQNEAQ (reference sequence). The CDR3 DNA sequence: TGTGCCAGCATTGGGTGGGAAGCTTTCTTT. Translating it yields CASIGWEAFF.

The chain has TRBV4-2 and TRBJ2-1; D is uncertain. Looked up from germline, CDR1 is LGHNA and CDR2 is YNFKEQ. V lost 1 base and J lost 0, with 19 bases in between. The CDR3 covers 19 residues. As DNA, the CDR3 is TGTGCCAGCAGCCAAGCTTTGGTGTCTGGCTCAAGCTCCTACAATGAGCAGTTCTTC. Translated: CASSQALVSGSSSYNEQFF.

The chain recombines TRBV6-1 with TRBJ2-1; tentative D call: TRBD2 (6 bases). Germline CDR1 is MNHNS and CDR2 is SASEGT. CDR3 length: 15 amino acids. V dropped 2 bases and J dropped 2 bases, with 10 bases sitting between them. CDR3 in amino acids: CASSEPPGAYNEQFF. In nucleotides, the CDR3 is TGTGCCAGCAGTGAACCGCCGGGGGCCTACAATGAGCAGTTCTTC.

J is TRBJ1-4 and V is TRBV4-1; 8 nucleotides align to TRBD1. Losses at the gene ends were 0 bases for V and 8 bases for J; bases not matched to a gene: 5. Germline CDR1 reads MGHRA; CDR2 reads YSYEKL. The CDR3 is 15 residues long. The chain's CDR3 is CASSQDGTGGEKLFF. The CDR3 nucleotides are TGCGCCAGCAGCCAAGACGGGACAGGAGGCGAAAAACTGTTTTTT.

This chain connects TRBV7-2 to TRBJ2-7; D is possibly TRBD1 (5 bases). The V end was cut by 1 base, the J end by 3 bases, with 13 bases between. CDR3 size: 15 residues. Germline loops: CDR1 SGHTA, CDR2 FQGNSA. The CDR3 loop is CASSLGTGLVYEQYF. The CDR3 nucleotides read TGTGCCAGCAGCTTAGGTACAGGATTAGTCTACGAGCAGTACTTC.

This clone was picked up one time. This sequence joins TRBV19 and TRBJ2-7, with D possibly TRBD1 on 5 matching bases. Between the trimmed V and J ends, which lost 1 base and 4 bases, there was a span of 11 bases. The CDR3 totals 14 residues. Germline-derived CDR1 and CDR2 are LNHDA and SQIVND (reference sequence). The DNA for the CDR3 is TGTGCCAGTAGTATAGGGGGCAACGGGTACGAGCAGTACTTC. Amino acids: CASSIGGNGYEQYF. The complete variable domain, with remaining parts taken from reference TRBV19 and TRBJ2-7, reads DGGITQSPKYLFRKEGQNVTLSCEQNLNHDAMYWYRQDPGQGLRLIYYSQIVNDFQKGDIAEGYSVSREKKESFPLTVTSAQKNPTAFYLCASSIGGNGYEQYFGPGTRLTVT.

V usage is TRBV28 and J usage is TRBJ2-2; no clear D gene. The CDR3 covers 13 residues. V lost 5 bases and J lost 7, with 11 bases in between. Germline CDR1 MDHEN, CDR2 SYDVKM. CDR3 sequence: CASSPIGNGELFF. CDR3 nucleotides: TGTGCCAGCAGTCCAATCGGAAACGGGGAGCTGTTTTTT.

The chain combines TRBV27 with TRBJ1-1; D might be TRBD1 (5 bases). The CDR3 runs to 15 residues. V lost 3 bases, J lost 1 base, and 12 bases lay in between. Germline values: CDR1 MNHEY, CDR2 SMNVEV (reference sequence). The CDR3 is CASSFSPGENTEAFF. CDR3 bases: TGTGCCAGCAGTTTTTCTCCGGGGGAGAACACTGAAGCTTTCTTT.

V and J are TRBV6-5 and TRBJ1-1; D might be TRBD1 (5 bases). Germline CDR1 is MNHEY and CDR2 is SVGAGI. V shed 8 bases and J shed 5 bases, with 9 bases lying between them. The CDR3 contains 11 residues. The CDR3 sequence is CASYRGTEAFF. The DNA of the CDR3 is TGTGCCAGCTACCGGGGGACTGAAGCTTTCTTT.

Ten or more counts support this clone. The gene calls are TRBV6-9 and TRBJ1-1; TRBD1 agrees at 7 bases. Unmatched junction bases numbered 5, after V lost 6 bases and J lost 1 base. Germline V gene sequence: CDR1 MNHGY, CDR2 SVAAGI. The CDR3 extends over 14 amino acids. The CDR3 DNA reads as TGTGCCAGCAGCCCGGGACAGAAGAACACTGAAGCTTTCTTT. It encodes CASSPGQKNTEAFF.

The rearrangement joins TRBV10-2 to TRBJ2-5; 7 nucleotides match TRBD1. CDR3 length: 15 amino acids. CDR1 and CDR2 from the germline V gene are WSHSY and SAAADI. Losses at the gene ends were 3 bases for V and 5 bases for J; bases not matched to a gene: 9. The CDR3 coding sequence is TGCGCCAGCAGTGATCTACAGGGGTTTGGGGAGACCCAGTACTTC. Translated: CASSDLQGFGETQYF.

This chain joins TRBV10-3 and TRBJ2-6; D is possibly TRBD2 (5 bases). CDR1 ENHRY and CDR2 SYGVKD come from the germline V gene. The V end lost 0 bases, the J end lost 0 bases, and 9 bases lay between the germline ends. The CDR3 has 17 residues. Here the CDR3 reads CAISESSGLSGANVLTF. For the CDR3, the DNA is TGTGCCATCAGTGAGTCGAGCGGACTCTCTGGGGCCAACGTCCTGACTTTC.

The CDR3 DNA reads TGCGCCAGCAGCTTGGCTGTGGATTCCATGAACACTGAAGCTTTCTTT. It yields the protein CASSLAVDSMNTEAFF. The chain joins TRBV5-1 to TRBJ1-1; no reliable D call. This CDR3 region has 16 residues. Per germline, CDR1 SGHRS and CDR2 YFSETQ. The V end was cut by 0 bases, the J end by 0 bases, with 12 bases between.